These T cell receptor beta chains were read from a single sample in a study of T cell repertoires in cytomegalovirus infection. Using its own MiXCR run on the reads, TCRdb lists one record per CDR3 protein. The sample has approximately 500,000 distinct CDR3 sequences; over 9% are singletons. Sequenced: PBMCs. The receptors stem from a human donor in good health (CMV status not recorded). Some clones in this sample may be carry-over from other donors' samples. The CDR3 runs from the conserved cysteine through the conserved F or W. D genes are given only for firm matches. Only some rows state a clone size, as once, few, many or a class for expanded clones.

NA	TRBV11-2	TRBJ1-1	many	CASSHKALNTEAFF	TGTGCCAGCAGTCATAAGGCCCTGAACACTGAAGCTTTCTTT
TRBD2	TRBV24-1	TRBJ2-1	NA	CATSASGRAGVDEQFF	TGTGCCACCAGTGCGTCCGGGAGGGCAGGGGTCGATGAGCAGTTCTTC
NA	TRBV5-6	TRBJ2-1	few	CASSLQGPPNEQFF	TGTGCCAGCAGCTTGCAGGGCCCCCCGAATGAGCAGTTCTTC
NA	TRBV5-5	TRBJ2-3	few	CASNIPDGPTDTQYF	TGTGCCAGCAATATACCGGACGGACCCACAGATACGCAGTATTTT
TRBD2	TRBV29-1	TRBJ2-5	NA	CSITRGLAGGETQHF	TGCAGCATTACCCGGGGACTAGCGGGAGGAGAGACCCAGCACTTC
TRBD1	TRBV12-3/TRBV12-4	TRBJ2-2	many	CASSIGTVGVVGELFF	TGTGCCAGCAGTATAGGGACAGTTGGGGTAGTCGGGGAGCTGTTTTTT
NA	TRBV9	TRBJ2-7	many	CASSPKTGTGPTEQYF	TGTGCCAGCAGCCCTAAGACCGGGACGGGTCCCACCGAGCAGTACTTC
NA	TRBV12-3/TRBV12-4	TRBJ1-5	many	CASSLVPKRPQHF	TGTGCCAGCAGTTTAGTTCCCAAGAGGCCCCAGCATTTT
NA	TRBV27	TRBJ1-1	NA	CASASLGTGITEAFF	TGTGCCAGCGCCTCATTAGGAACAGGGATCACTGAAGCTTTCTTT
NA	TRBV20-1	TRBJ1-2	many	CSARAPSGQANNYGYTF	TGCAGTGCTAGAGCCCCCAGCGGGCAGGCGAACAACTATGGCTACACCTTC
TRBD1	TRBV19	TRBJ2-7	many	CASRETGQGAYEQYF	TGTGCCAGTAGGGAAACGGGACAGGGAGCCTACGAGCAGTACTTC
TRBD1	TRBV6-5	TRBJ1-2	many	CASSYGTGDNGYTF	TGTGCCAGCAGTTACGGGACAGGCGATAATGGCTACACCTTC
TRBD2	TRBV20-1	TRBJ2-7	NA	CSASFSGRGYEQYF	TGCAGTGCTTCCTTTAGCGGGAGAGGCTACGAGCAGTACTTC
TRBD1	TRBV5-8	TRBJ1-5	many	CASSLDDRGYGQPQHF	TGTGCCAGCAGCTTGGACGACAGGGGATACGGTCAGCCCCAGCATTTT
NA	TRBV7-8	TRBJ1-5	many	CASSPAGFPQHF	TGTGCCAGCAGCCCCGCAGGCTTCCCCCAGCATTTT
NA	TRBV2	TRBJ1-2	NA	CASSEEQVALNLYGYTF	TGTGCCAGCAGTGAAGAACAGGTTGCCTTGAACCTCTATGGCTACACCTTC
TRBD2	TRBV24-1	TRBJ2-1	NA	CATSDNRTSESSYNEQFF	TGTGCCACCAGTGATAACCGGACTAGCGAGAGCTCCTACAATGAGCAGTTCTTC
NA	TRBV2	TRBJ2-2	NA	CASSEQGVTGELFF	TGTGCCAGCAGTGAACAAGGGGTAACCGGGGAGCTGTTTTTT
TRBD1	TRBV7-2	TRBJ2-1	many	CASSLGQGGNEQFF	TGTGCCAGCAGCTTAGGACAGGGTGGCAATGAGCAGTTCTTC
NA	TRBV12-3/TRBV12-4	TRBJ2-1	many	CASSFDRPTYNEQFF	TGTGCCAGCAGTTTCGACAGGCCTACCTACAATGAGCAGTTCTTC
NA	TRBV7-2	TRBJ1-5	many	CASSQQTSLNQPQHF	TGTGCCAGCAGCCAACAGACAAGCCTTAATCAGCCCCAGCATTTT
NA	TRBV19	TRBJ1-1	few	CASSSPDTEAFF	TGTGCCAGTAGTAGCCCCGACACTGAAGCTTTCTTT
TRBD2	TRBV7-8	TRBJ2-1	many	CASSPWTSGTTYNEQFF	TGTGCCAGCAGCCCCTGGACTAGCGGAACTACCTACAATGAGCAGTTCTTC
NA	TRBV29-1	TRBJ2-5	many	CSAEGGGKETQYF	TGCAGCGCCGAAGGGGGAGGGAAGGAGACCCAGTACTTC
TRBD1	TRBV12-3/TRBV12-4	TRBJ2-1	few	CASSFRGQGYNEQFF	TGTGCCAGCAGTTTTAGGGGACAGGGCTACAATGAGCAGTTCTTC
NA	TRBV19	TRBJ1-1	many	CASSHRDMNTEAFF	TGTGCCAGTAGCCACAGGGACATGAACACTGAAGCTTTCTTT
NA	TRBV20-1	TRBJ1-3	NA	CSARAGTGRAGNTIYF	TGCAGTGCTCGGGCCGGGACCGGGAGGGCTGGAAACACCATATATTTT
NA	TRBV29-1	TRBJ2-3	many	CSWSGASDTQYF	TGCAGCTGGTCGGGGGCCTCAGATACGCAGTATTTT
NA	TRBV7-6	TRBJ2-5	many	CASSLALETQYF	TGTGCCAGCAGCTTAGCTTTAGAGACCCAGTACTTC
TRBD1	TRBV7-9	TRBJ1-5	many	CASSLSGQINQPQHF	TGTGCCAGCAGCTTATCGGGACAGATCAATCAGCCCCAGCATTTT
NA	TRBV9	TRBJ2-5	many	CASSVVGGETQYF	TGTGCCAGCAGCGTAGTTGGAGGAGAGACCCAGTACTTC
TRBD2	TRBV20-1	TRBJ2-3	few	CSAARTSGGAPVSDTQYF	TGCAGTGCTGCCCGGACTAGCGGGGGGGCCCCGGTATCAGATACGCAGTATTTT
NA	TRBV5-4	TRBJ2-2	many	CASRIEDGELFF	TGTGCCAGCAGGATCGAAGATGGGGAGCTGTTTTTT
TRBD1	TRBV4-1	TRBJ2-7	many	CASSQLPGTGRNEQYF	TGCGCCAGCAGCCAACTACCCGGGACAGGGCGCAACGAGCAGTACTTC
NA	TRBV12-3/TRBV12-4	TRBJ2-5	many	CASSFPGASETQYF	TGTGCCAGCAGTTTTCCAGGGGCCTCCGAGACCCAGTACTTC
TRBD1	TRBV4-2	TRBJ2-2	many	CASSQTGTGGYRELFF	TGTGCCAGCAGCCAGACCGGGACAGGGGGCTATAGGGAGCTGTTTTTT
NA	TRBV28	TRBJ2-7	NA	CASSPDMNSYEQYF	TGTGCCAGCAGTCCTGACATGAACTCCTACGAGCAGTACTTC
TRBD2	TRBV20-1	TRBJ2-3	few	CSAMWSSGGRVDTQYF	TGCAGTGCTATGTGGTCTAGCGGGGGGCGAGTAGATACGCAGTATTTT
NA	TRBV7-2	TRBJ2-7	many	CASSLAARGVEQYF	TGTGCCAGCAGCTTAGCGGCCAGGGGAGTCGAGCAGTACTTC
TRBD1	TRBV11-2	TRBJ2-2	many	CASRTGQVSGELFF	TGTGCCAGCAGGACTGGACAGGTCTCCGGGGAGCTGTTTTTT
TRBD1	TRBV29-1	TRBJ2-7	few	CSVEIPGQSYEQYF	TGCAGCGTTGAAATTCCGGGACAGAGCTACGAGCAGTACTTC
NA	TRBV2	TRBJ2-5	many	CASMPQEGETQYF	TGTGCCAGCATGCCCCAGGAGGGGGAGACCCAGTACTTC
NA	TRBV5-5	TRBJ1-2	many	CASSLGEGLGGYTF	TGTGCCAGCAGCTTGGGCGAAGGTCTGGGGGGCTACACCTTC
NA	TRBV29-1	TRBJ2-5	once	CSVADPYQETQYF	TGCAGCGTTGCGGACCCGTACCAAGAGACCCAGTACTTC
NA	TRBV9	TRBJ2-3	few	CASSVGPGPGTDTQYF	TGTGCCAGCAGCGTAGGGCCGGGACCAGGCACAGATACGCAGTATTTT
TRBD1	TRBV2	TRBJ1-3	NA	CASSPPGQAGNTIYF	TGTGCCAGCAGCCCTCCGGGACAGGCTGGAAACACCATATATTTT
NA	TRBV5-1	TRBJ2-2	few	CASSLEGRNTGELFF	TGCGCCAGCAGCTTGGAAGGCAGGAACACCGGGGAGCTGTTTTTT
TRBD2	TRBV27	TRBJ2-7	many	CASSPGTSGYEQYF	TGTGCCAGCAGTCCAGGGACTAGTGGGTACGAGCAGTACTTC
TRBD2	TRBV7-9	TRBJ2-1	many	CASSFREGEQFF	TGTGCCAGCAGCTTTAGGGAGGGTGAGCAGTTCTTC
NA	TRBV7-2	TRBJ2-2	many	CASRLMGGRELFF	TGTGCCAGCAGACTCATGGGGGGACGGGAGCTGTTTTTT
NA	TRBV2	TRBJ2-1	NA	CASRGENEQFF	TGTGCCAGCAGGGGAGAGAATGAGCAGTTCTTC
TRBD1	TRBV27	TRBJ2-5	many	CASSYRDRVGETQYF	TGTGCCAGCAGTTACCGGGACAGGGTGGGAGAGACCCAGTACTTC
NA	TRBV11-2	TRBJ2-2	many	CASSLAETGELFF	TGTGCCAGCAGCTTAGCGGAGACCGGGGAGCTGTTTTTT
TRBD2	TRBV20-1	TRBJ2-2	few	CSAPDSGGRNTGELFF	TGCAGTGCCCCCGATAGCGGGGGCCGGAACACCGGGGAGCTGTTTTTT
NA	TRBV20-1	TRBJ1-2	few	CSATGGRGYTF	TGCAGTGCTACCGGTGGTCGGGGCTACACCTTC